The entry that follows covers one TCR beta chain sequence. The sample comes from a study of T-cell reconstitution after alpha-beta-depleted transplantation in children. The TCRbeta library incorporated unique molecular identifiers. TCRdb re-called the PCR reads through MiXCR, storing one row per CDR3 protein. The table records around 800,000 distinct CDR3 sequences, 15% to 20% of them present only once. The V segment lost 4 bases and the J segment 8 bases; nucleotides outside the gene matches: 15. This CDR3 spans 16 amino acids. Germline V CDR1 and CDR2: SGDLS, YYNGEE. The receptor was isolated from a male patient younger than 18 who had a stem cell transplant for acute lymphoblastic leukemia, so the T cells may come from the graft donor. The material sequenced was PBMCs, mostly from graft donor cells, taken 360 days after TCRalphabeta/CD19-depleted stem cell transplant. V usage is TRBV9 and J usage is TRBJ2-1; 7 bases align to TRBD2. In DNA form, the CDR3 reads TGTGCCAGCAGCTTTCCACGGACTAGAGGAATCGATGAGCAGTTCTTC. Residues: CASSFPRTRGIDEQFF. The full variable domain, rest sourced from reference TRBV9 and TRBJ2-1, is DSGVTQTPKHLITATGQRVTLRCSPRSGDLSVYWYQQSLDQGLQFLIQYYNGEERAKGNILERFSAQQFPDLHSELNLSSLELGDSALYFCASSFPRTRGIDEQFFGPGTRLTVL.